The present entry profiles one TCR beta chain with its context. The antigen remains undetermined. 5'RACE template switching generated TCR cDNA, adding a universal primer site and UMIs. A single record per CDR3 protein comes from TCRdb applying MiXCR to the 5' RACE reads. The sample holds hundreds of thousands of distinct CDR3 sequences, roughly an eighth seen once. The data derive from a study of T cells after yellow fever vaccination. Turning to the study itself: Fractions of low cell number were prepared using SMART-Seq v4 Ultra Low Input. Whole-study results and caveats: Although the secondary response was weaker, it peaked faster, at day 5 versus 15. High-abundance clonotypes from the bulk population could contaminate FACS-sorted repertoires.

Trimming removed 7 bases from V and 0 bases from J, with 12 bases in between. This CDR3 has 15 amino acids. Germline V CDR1 and CDR2: MDHEN, SYDVKM. The sequence was obtained from a man between 25 and 39 years old who received the YFV17D yellow fever vaccine. This chain links TRBV28 with TRBJ2-2; D call uncertain. Sequenced here: PBMCs, sampled on the day of the yellow fever booster vaccination. This CDR3 reads CASTVQPSNTGELFF. CDR3 DNA sequence: TGTGCCAGCACGGTGCAGCCCTCGAACACCGGGGAGCTGTTTTTT.